These 26 T cell receptor beta chains originate from one sample sequenced in a study of blood T cell repertoires in COVID-19. Profiled with immunoSEQ multiplex PCR; TCRdb holds only in-frame clones, not every one. Among about 330,000 clones listed, roughly 87% were seen once. Sequenced input: PBMCs or T cells enriched from blood (not recorded which). The receptors derive from a woman younger than 45 who had recovered from COVID-19.

This sequence joins TRBV27 and TRBJ2-7; 7 bases map to TRBD1. The CDR3 covers 16 residues. Germline trimming cut 6 bases from V and 0 bases from J; bases unmatched to any gene: 11. CDR1 and CDR2 from the germline V gene are MNHEY and SMNVEV (reference sequence). The CDR3 DNA sequence: TGTGCCAGCAGCCAGAACAGGGGTATTATCTCCTACGAGCAGTACTTC. This translates into CASSQNRGIISYEQYF.

The chain has TRBV19 and TRBJ1-2; 7 bases match TRBD1. This CDR3 spans 16 amino acids. Trimming cost V 3 bases and J 1 base; bases outside gene matches: 8. CDR1 is LNHDA and CDR2 is SQIVND in the germline V gene (reference sequence). The CDR3 coding sequence is TGTGCCAGTAGTATTAGGCCGGACAGGTTTAACTATGGCTACACCTTC. It translates to CASSIRPDRFNYGYTF.

The V gene is TRBV6-5, the J gene TRBJ1-5, with 7 bases that match TRBD1. J gave up 1 base and V 6 bases, and 3 bases lay outside the gene matches. The CDR3 is 14 residues long. Looked up from germline, CDR1 is MNHEY and CDR2 is SVGAGI. The chain's CDR3 is CASRRQGSNQPQHF. The CDR3 nucleotides read TGTGCCAGCAGGAGACAGGGAAGCAATCAGCCCCAGCATTTT.

This clone has only one observation. The chain employs TRBV10-2 and TRBJ1-2, with a possible D match to TRBD1 (5 bases). The CDR3 is made up of 14 amino acids. The ends were cut back, 3 bases at V and 6 bases at J, with 14 bases in the middle. The germline V gene has CDR1 WSHSY and CDR2 SAAADI. The CDR3 nucleotides read TGCGCCAGCAGTGACCCGGGGGTGCTCAATGGCTACACCTTC. Its translation: CASSDPGVLNGYTF.

This chain joins TRBV5-1 and TRBJ1-1; 10 bases are a match to TRBD1. Trimming took 5 bases from V and 6 from J; bases not matched to a gene: 13. Germline CDR1 SGHRS, CDR2 YFSETQ. CDR3 length: 16 amino acids. The CDR3 DNA reads as TGCGCCAGCAGTGAATCTCCGGGACAGGGGAAATCTGAAGCTTTCTTT. Translated: CASSESPGQGKSEAFF.

This clone has just one count. CDR3 sequence (DNA): TGTGCCAGCAGCCTTGAAGGGACAGGTTCCTCCCCTCGGGGCTACACCTTC. It codes for CASSLEGTGSSPRGYTF. V and J are TRBV7-2 and TRBJ1-2; 8 nucleotides agree with TRBD1. In germline, CDR1 is SGHTA, CDR2 FQGNSA. There are 17 residues in the CDR3. With 5 bases clipped from V and 8 bases from J, the junction kept 19 bases outside the gene matches.

J is TRBJ1-4 and V is TRBV7-9; 11 positions match TRBD1. V lost 6 bases, J lost 2 bases, and 5 bases stayed unmatched. There are 16 residues in the CDR3. From germline, CDR1 is SEHNR and CDR2 FQNEAQ (reference sequence). CDR3 DNA sequence: TGTGCCAGCAGTCGGGACAGGGGGTTTACTAATGAAAAACTGTTTTTT. Translated: CASSRDRGFTNEKLFF.

The V gene is TRBV5-6, the J gene TRBJ2-7; a possible D gene is TRBD1 (5 bases). CDR3 length: 17 residues. The ends were cut back, 3 bases at V and 2 bases at J, with 21 bases in the middle. Looked up from germline, CDR1 is SGHDT and CDR2 is YYEEEE. This chain's CDR3 is CASSSDTGLRSPYEQYF. The CDR3 nucleotides read TGTGCCAGCAGCTCGGACACTGGGCTGCGGAGCCCCTACGAGCAGTACTTC.

The genes are TRBV3-1 (or the pseudogene TRBV3-2) and TRBJ1-6; the D gene is possibly TRBD1 (5 bases). This CDR3 comprises 14 residues. V was shortened by 7 bases and J by 10 bases, with 17 bases between the two germline ends. Germline loops: CDR1 LGHDT, CDR2 YNNKEL (reference sequence). The CDR3 sequence is CASTPGLGGSPLHF. The CDR3 DNA reads TGTGCCAGCACCCCGGGACTGGGCGGGTCACCCCTCCACTTT.

The rearrangement links TRBV10-2 to TRBJ2-5, with D tentatively TRBD2 (6 bases). This CDR3 spans 13 amino acids. In germline, CDR1 is WSHSY, CDR2 SAAADI. V shed 6 bases and J shed 1 base, with 9 bases lying between them. The CDR3 DNA follows: TGCGCCAGCAGACTAGCTGGCCAAGAGACCCAGTACTTC. This sequence encodes CASRLAGQETQYF.

The V gene is TRBV30, the J gene TRBJ1-6; tentative D call: TRBD1 (5 bases). From germline, CDR1 is GTSNPN and CDR2 SVGIG (reference sequence). The CDR3 loop spans 14 amino acids. Trimming shortened V by 3 bases and J by 5 bases, and 11 bases separated the two germline ends. The CDR3 here is CAWRTGHNNSPLHF. In DNA, the CDR3 is TGTGCCTGGAGAACAGGCCATAATAATTCACCCCTCCACTTT. Variable domain in full (rest from reference TRBV30 and TRBJ1-6): SQTIHQWPATLVQPVGSPLSLECTVEGTSNPNLYWYRQAAGRGLQLLFYSVGIGQISSEVPQNLSASRPQDRQFILSSKKLLLSDSGFYLCAWRTGHNNSPLHFGNGTRLTVT.

This chain uses TRBV5-4 with TRBJ1-3; 8 bases line up with TRBD1. Germline lookup yields CDR1 SGHNT and CDR2 YYREEE (reference sequence). V lost 4 bases, J lost 4 bases, and 4 bases stayed unmatched. The CDR3 contains 14 residues. CDR3 bases: TGTGCCAGCAGCGAGGGGACAGGAGGAAACACCATATATTTT. Translation gives CASSEGTGGNTIYF.

This clone was picked up one time. The rearrangement joins TRBV11-2 to TRBJ2-7, with D maybe TRBD2 (5 bases). The V gene's germline CDR1 is SGHAT and CDR2 FQNNGV. There are 16 residues in the CDR3. Trimming took off 5 bases at V and 0 bases at J, with 17 bases between the two ends. The DNA for the CDR3 is TGTGCCAGCAGCACTCAAGGCGGGCTCCCCTCCTACGAGCAGTACTTC. It is translated as CASSTQGGLPSYEQYF.

This clone occurred once. The chain is built from TRBV12-5 and TRBJ2-3, with 8 bases lining up with TRBD1. The CDR3 sequence is 14 residues long. The V gene's germline CDR1 is LGHNT and CDR2 FRNRAP. V lost 2 bases, J lost 5 bases, and 3 bases stayed unmatched. In DNA form, the CDR3 reads TGTGCTAGTGGTTTGAGGGACAGGCTAGATACGCAGTATTTT. Its translation: CASGLRDRLDTQYF.

The rearrangement uses TRBV6-6 and TRBJ2-3, with TRBD2 identical over 9 bases. The J segment lost 0 bases and the V segment lost 5 bases, leaving 9 bases of the junction unmatched. The germline gives CDR1 MNHNY, CDR2 SVGAGI (reference sequence). The CDR3 totals 17 residues. The CDR3: CASSLGLAGTSTDTQYF. The CDR3 region has the DNA TGTGCCAGCAGTCTCGGCCTAGCGGGGACTAGCACAGATACGCAGTATTTT.

The V call is TRBV6-5, the J call TRBJ2-1; 7 nucleotides match TRBD1. The V gene end was trimmed by 0 bases and the J gene end by 8 bases; junction bases not matched to a gene: 10. The CDR3 totals 16 residues. Per the germline V gene, CDR1 is MNHEY and CDR2 is SVGAGI. The CDR3 region is CASSYSNRGDVDEQFF. CDR3 DNA sequence: TGTGCCAGCAGTTACTCGAACAGGGGTGATGTCGATGAGCAGTTCTTC.

The chain joins TRBV9 to TRBJ2-2, with 12 bases identical to TRBD2. V shed 3 bases and J 2 bases; nucleotides not matched to a gene: 5. The CDR3 totals 17 residues. Germline V gives CDR1 SGDLS, CDR2 YYNGEE. CDR3 in amino acids: CASSDLLAGGNTGELFF. In DNA form, the CDR3 reads TGTGCCAGCAGCGACTTACTAGCGGGGGGAAACACCGGGGAGCTGTTTTTT.

In DNA form, the CDR3 reads TGTGCCAGCAGCCAGGGGCGTTCACCCCTCCACTTT. It codes for CASSQGRSPLHF. The chain couples TRBV14 to TRBJ1-6; a possible D gene is TRBD1 (5 bases). Germline V gives CDR1 SGHDN, CDR2 FVKESK. This CDR3 has 12 residues. Trimming shortened V by 3 bases and J by 9 bases, and 6 bases separated the two germline ends.

The V gene is TRBV11-1, the J gene TRBJ2-3; D might be TRBD2 (6 bases). This CDR3 region has 14 residues. Per the germline V gene, CDR1 is SGHAT and CDR2 is FQDESV (reference sequence). V lost 3 bases and J 0 bases, leaving 7 bases between the germline ends. The CDR3 sequence: CASSFAGSTDTQYF. In DNA, the CDR3 is TGTGCCAGCAGCTTTGCGGGGAGCACAGATACGCAGTATTTT.

V usage is TRBV11-2 and J usage is TRBJ1-2, with D tentatively TRBD1 (5 bases). V lost 3 bases to trimming and J lost 2 bases, with 13 bases between them. CDR1 and CDR2 (germline): SGHAT, FQNNGV. The CDR3 runs 15 residues. Here the CDR3 reads CASSLNFQGNYGYTF. DNA of the CDR3: TGTGCCAGCAGCTTGAATTTTCAGGGAAACTATGGCTACACCTTC.

This chain joins TRBV5-4 and TRBJ2-5; 10 positions match TRBD2. The CDR3 consists of 15 residues. The junction had 4 bases not matched to a gene; V was cut back by 4 bases and J by 1 base. Germline lookup yields CDR1 SGHNT and CDR2 YYREEE (reference sequence). In DNA, the CDR3 is TGTGCCAGCAGCCCAATAGCGGGGGGCCAAGAGACCCAGTACTTC. Translating it yields CASSPIAGGQETQYF.

The genes are TRBV28 and TRBJ2-1; D possibly corresponds to TRBD1 (8 bases). Germline CDR1 MDHEN, CDR2 SYDVKM. Trimming took off 6 bases at V and 8 bases at J, with 17 bases between the two ends. CDR3 length: 14 amino acids. The CDR3, as DNA: TGTGCCAGCAGCAGGACAGGGAGGGGGGATGAGCAGTTCTTC. Translated: CASSRTGRGDEQFF.

The chain joins TRBV9 to TRBJ2-1; 10 bases align to TRBD2. V was pared by 7 bases and J by 2 bases, with 6 bases of the junction left unmatched. CDR3 size: 15 residues. Germline assignment: CDR1 SGDLS and CDR2 YYNGEE. CDR3 sequence reads: CASVRAGGPYNEQFF. The CDR3 DNA reads TGTGCCAGCGTACGAGCGGGGGGGCCCTACAATGAGCAGTTCTTC.

The V and J genes are TRBV6-5 and TRBJ2-5; 12 nucleotides match TRBD1. J lost 5 bases, V lost 6 bases, and 4 bases had no gene match. The CDR3 length is 14 residues. The germline gives CDR1 MNHEY, CDR2 SVGAGI. The CDR3 loop is CASSRGQGAETQYF. The CDR3 region has the DNA TGTGCCAGCAGCCGGGGACAGGGGGCCGAGACCCAGTACTTC.

The genes are TRBV28 and TRBJ1-1, with D maybe TRBD1 (5 bases). Trimming left V 5 bases short and J 3 bases short, with 19 bases between. From germline, CDR1 is MDHEN and CDR2 SYDVKM. This CDR3 has 16 amino acids. The CDR3 loop is CASSLRLGAGHTEAFF. CDR3 coding DNA: TGTGCCAGCAGTCTTCGTCTTGGCGCGGGGCACACTGAAGCTTTCTTT.

This rearrangement joins TRBV6-5 to TRBJ1-1; D uncertain. V was trimmed by 0 bases and J by 6 bases, leaving 11 bases between them. Germline CDR1 and CDR2: MNHEY and SVGAGI. The CDR3 is 14 amino acids. CDR3 in DNA: TGTGCCAGCAGTTACTCAACCCCGAGGGCTGAAGCTTTCTTT. Translated: CASSYSTPRAEAFF.